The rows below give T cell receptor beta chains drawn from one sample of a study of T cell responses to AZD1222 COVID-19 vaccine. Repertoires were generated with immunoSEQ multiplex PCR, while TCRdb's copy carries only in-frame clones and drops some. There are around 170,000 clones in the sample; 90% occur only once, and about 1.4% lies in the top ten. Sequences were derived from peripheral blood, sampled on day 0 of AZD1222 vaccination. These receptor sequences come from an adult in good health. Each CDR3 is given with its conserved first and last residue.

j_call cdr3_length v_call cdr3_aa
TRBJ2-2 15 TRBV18 CASSPRLENTGELFF
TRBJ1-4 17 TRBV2 CASSEGVATSLYEKLFF
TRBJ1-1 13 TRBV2 CASSEYGGTEAFF
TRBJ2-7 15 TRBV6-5 CASSYDGTGRYEQYF
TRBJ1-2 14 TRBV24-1 CATRPTGSNYGYTF
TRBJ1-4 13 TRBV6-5 CASKGQGGEKLFF
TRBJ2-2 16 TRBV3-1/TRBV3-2 CASSQSARQVDGELFF
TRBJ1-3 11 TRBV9 CASSVDDTIYF
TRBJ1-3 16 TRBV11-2 CASSGSGGSSGNTIYF
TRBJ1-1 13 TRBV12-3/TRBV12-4 CASRWTGTTEAFF
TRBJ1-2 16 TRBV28 CASSLSPHGQGQGYTF
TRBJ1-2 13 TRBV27 CASYSGGDYGYTF
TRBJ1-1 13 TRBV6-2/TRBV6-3 CASSEGMNTEAFF
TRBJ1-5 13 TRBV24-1 CATSGGRHQPQHF
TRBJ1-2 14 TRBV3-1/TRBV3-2 CASSQWDRGMGYTF
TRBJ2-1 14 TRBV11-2 CASSRGVAGNEQFF
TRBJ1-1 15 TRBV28 CASSGPKGANTEAFF
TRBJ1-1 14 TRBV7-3 CASSLLGGNTEAFF
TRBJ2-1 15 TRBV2 CASRSGTSGVNEQFF
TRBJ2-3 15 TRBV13 CASSLLAGSTDTQYF
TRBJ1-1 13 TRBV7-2 CASSSGRNTEAFF
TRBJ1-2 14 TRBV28 CASSLTTGLYGYTF
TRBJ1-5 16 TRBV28 CASSLIQAYSNQPQHF
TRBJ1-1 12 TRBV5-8 CASSLESAEAFF
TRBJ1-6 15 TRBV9 CASRVGTALNSPLHF
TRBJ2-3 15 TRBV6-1 CASSEESRPADTQYF
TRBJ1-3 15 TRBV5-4 CASSLFGAGGNTIYF
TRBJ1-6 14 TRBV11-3 CASSSARVNSPLHF
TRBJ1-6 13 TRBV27 CASSVTFNSPLHF
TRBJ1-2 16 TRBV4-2 CASSPNLGTGVYGYTF
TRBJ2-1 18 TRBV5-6 CASSLVAGGGSSYNEQFF
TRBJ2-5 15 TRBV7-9 CASSNPGQGTKTQYF
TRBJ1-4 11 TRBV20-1 CSARGGEKLFF
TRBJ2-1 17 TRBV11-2 CASSSPGLAGVIREQFF
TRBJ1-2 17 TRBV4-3 CASSPTWGQGANYGYTF
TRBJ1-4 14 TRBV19 CASSVDRSNEKLFF
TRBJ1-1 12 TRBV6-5 CASSPSGPATFF
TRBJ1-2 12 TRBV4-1 CASSPDSYGYTF
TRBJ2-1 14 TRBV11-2 CASSLGLSGAEQFF
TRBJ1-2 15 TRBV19 CASTETFSALYGYTF
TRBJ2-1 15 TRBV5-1 CASSLESGGINEQFF
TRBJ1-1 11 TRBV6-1 CATRRVPEAFF
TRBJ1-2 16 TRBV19 CASNEYRPKTNYGYTF
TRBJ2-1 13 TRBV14 CASSQESSNEQFF
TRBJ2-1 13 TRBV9 CASSGGAYNEQFF
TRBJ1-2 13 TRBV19 CASSLNPGRGYTF
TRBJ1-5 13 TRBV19 CASRGQGAQPQHF
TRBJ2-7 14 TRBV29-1 CSGRIRGESYEQYF
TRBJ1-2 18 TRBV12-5 CASALAPPGTEYVDGYTF
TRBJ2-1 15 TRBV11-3 CASSLSGTDYNEQFF
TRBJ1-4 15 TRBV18 CASSPLAGTPEKLFF
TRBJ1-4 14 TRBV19 CASSISPTVEKLFF
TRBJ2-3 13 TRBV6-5 CAAGAGAPDTQYF
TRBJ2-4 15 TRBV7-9 CASSFRGLAKNIQYF
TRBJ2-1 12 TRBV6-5 CASTWTFDEQFF